The TCR beta chain under discussion was sequenced for a study of T cells in Graves' hyperthyroidism and ophthalmopathy. Findings and caveats of the study: In blood, most of the thyroid clonotypes expanded above 0.001 were also present. Patients with ophthalmopathy were separated from those with stable hyperthyroidism by a 13 V-J model.

This clonotype was found many times. The antigen remains undetermined. Per germline, CDR1 KGHSH and CDR2 LQKENI. The CDR3 spans 15 residues. The V end lost 3 bases, the J end lost 2 bases, and 12 bases lay between the germline ends. PBMCs were derived from 9.5 to 10 ml fresh peripheral blood. Amplification targeted TCR beta CDR3 regions from RNA transcripts. Using the HTBI primer set, a first-round RT-PCR was run on the TCR CDR3. In TCRdb, the multiplex PCR reads were re-called with MiXCR into one record per CDR3 protein. The profile shows 540,000 or so distinct CDR3 sequences, more than 15% of them singletons.

The clonotype originates from a woman in her 30s with Graves' hyperthyroidism. This chain uses TRBV18 with TRBJ2-3; D ambiguous. Specimen: blood. CDR3 protein: CASSPGRSYTDTQYF. In DNA, the CDR3 is TGTGCCAGCTCACCCGGACGGTCTTACACAGATACGCAGTATTTT.